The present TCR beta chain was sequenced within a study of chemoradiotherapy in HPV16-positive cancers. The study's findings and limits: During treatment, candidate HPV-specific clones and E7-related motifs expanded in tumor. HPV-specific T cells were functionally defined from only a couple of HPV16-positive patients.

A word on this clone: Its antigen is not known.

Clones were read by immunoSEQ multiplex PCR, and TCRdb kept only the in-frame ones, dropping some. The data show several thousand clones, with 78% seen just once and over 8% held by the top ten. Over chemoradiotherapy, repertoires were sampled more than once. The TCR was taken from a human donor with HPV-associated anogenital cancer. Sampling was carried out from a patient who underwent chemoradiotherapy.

The chain's CDR3 is CASGEGPSDTQYF. The CDR3 bases are TGTGCCAGCGGGGAGGGGCCATCAGATACGCAGTATTTT. The chain has TRBV6-6 and TRBJ2-3, with 7 bases matching TRBD2. Trimming at V came to 8 bases and at J to 4 bases, leaving 6 bases not matched to a gene. Germline loops: CDR1 MNHNY, CDR2 SVGAGI (reference sequence). This CDR3 is 13 amino acids long.